The next 26 T cell receptor beta chains were all read from a single sample in a study of T-cell reconstitution after alpha-beta-depleted transplantation in children. This sample's TCRbeta library carried unique molecular identifier barcodes. TCRdb recomputed calls from the PCR reads with MiXCR, one row per CDR3 protein. The table includes 780,000 or so distinct CDR3 sequences, less than 20% detected once. The sequencing here drew on PBMCs, mostly from graft donor cells, taken 360 days after TCRalphabeta/CD19-depleted stem cell transplant. The receptors were gathered from a male patient younger than 18 who had a stem cell transplant for acute lymphoblastic leukemia, so the T cells may come from the graft donor.

The sample holds a few counts of this clonotype. V usage is TRBV7-8 and J usage is TRBJ2-7, with 10 bases fitting TRBD2. There are 14 residues in the CDR3. After removal of 5 bases from V and 6 bases from J, the junction contained 7 bases not matched to a gene. Germline CDR1 is SGHVS and CDR2 is FQNEAQ. For the CDR3, the DNA is TGTGCCAGCAGCACTCTAGCGGGAGACAGCGAGCAGTACTTC. It specifies CASSTLAGDSEQYF.

This chain joins TRBV6-5 and TRBJ1-1; D may be TRBD1 (5 bases). The CDR3 covers 17 residues. Per the germline V gene, CDR1 is MNHEY and CDR2 is SVGAGI. V lost 6 bases, J lost 1 base, and 21 bases lay in between. Written as DNA, the CDR3 is TGTGCCAGCAGGTATCTAGCCGGGACCGCATGGAACACTGAAGCTTTCTTT. Its protein product is CASRYLAGTAWNTEAFF.

In its sample, this clonotype was seen a few times. V and J are TRBV5-1 and TRBJ2-3; 9 positions match TRBD2. The CDR3 sequence is 15 residues long. From germline, CDR1 is SGHRS and CDR2 YFSETQ. The V and J ends lost 3 bases and 4 bases, in that order; junction bases with no gene match: 6. CDR3 nucleotide sequence: TGCGCCAGCAGCTATAGCGGGAGATTTGCAGATACGCAGTATTTT. It codes for CASSYSGRFADTQYF.

This clonotype turned up a few times. V is TRBV5-1 and J is TRBJ2-6; tentatively, D is TRBD2 (7 bases). CDR1 and CDR2 (germline): SGHRS, YFSETQ. The CDR3 contains 19 residues. V shed 7 bases and J shed 0 bases, with 23 bases lying between them. CDR3 sequence: CASPGRGASRISGANVLTF. CDR3 nucleotides: TGCGCCAGCCCGGGGAGGGGGGCCTCACGTATCTCTGGGGCCAACGTCCTGACTTTC.

This clonotype was observed once. The chain recombines TRBV9 with TRBJ1-6; D is uncertain. CDR3 length: 13 residues. V lost 4 bases and J 8 bases, leaving 10 bases between the germline ends. Germline V gives CDR1 SGDLS, CDR2 YYNGEE. In DNA, the CDR3 is TGTGCCAGCAGCACCTTCGAGGATTCACCCCTCCACTTT. Its translation is CASSTFEDSPLHF.

The rearrangement links TRBV5-1 to TRBJ2-3; 8 bases agree with TRBD1. After removal of 2 bases from V and 4 bases from J, the junction contained 6 bases not matched to a gene. CDR3 length equals 15 residues. Germline CDR1 and CDR2: SGHRS and YFSETQ. This CDR3 reads CASSFSGTGADTQYF. CDR3 DNA sequence: TGCGCCAGCAGCTTTTCCGGGACAGGTGCAGATACGCAGTATTTT.

This clonotype was recorded a few times. The rearrangement uses TRBV28 and TRBJ2-5; TRBD2 is a possible D gene (6 bases). Germline CDR1 MDHEN, CDR2 SYDVKM. V lost 3 bases and J 4 bases, leaving 15 bases between the germline ends. This CDR3 has 15 residues. The CDR3 bases are TGTGCCAGCAGTTTTAAGTCGGCTAGCGTAGAGACCCAGTACTTC. Amino acid sequence: CASSFKSASVETQYF.

This chain connects TRBV7-9 to TRBJ2-7; D may be TRBD1 (6 bases). The CDR3 sequence is 15 residues long. Germline lookup yields CDR1 SEHNR and CDR2 FQNEAQ (reference sequence). With 4 bases removed from V and 2 bases from J, the gap between germline ends came to 15 bases. The CDR3 nucleotides read TGTGCCAGCAGCTCTCAGGGGAAGCTCGCCTACGAGCAGTACTTC. It is translated as CASSSQGKLAYEQYF. Based on the CDR3 plus reference TRBV7-9 and TRBJ2-7, the full variable domain is DTGVSQNPRHKITKRGQNVTFRCDPISEHNRLYWYRQTLGQGPEFLTYFQNEAQLEKSRLLSDRFSAERPKGSFSTLEIQRTEQGDSAMYLCASSSQGKLAYEQYFGPGTRLTVT.

V usage is TRBV7-6 and J usage is TRBJ2-7; 12 nucleotides align to TRBD2. V was clipped by 1 base and J by 5 bases; unmatched bases: 9. Germline lookup yields CDR1 SGHVS and CDR2 FNYEAQ. CDR3 length: 17 amino acids. In DNA, the CDR3 is TGTGCCAGCAGCTTAGAAAACGGAGGACTAGCGGGAAACGAGCAGTACTTC. Translation gives CASSLENGGLAGNEQYF.

This clonotype was seen a handful of times. The chain has TRBV12-3 or TRBV12-4 and TRBJ1-5; 9 positions agree with TRBD1. The CDR3 extends over 15 amino acids. V dropped 2 bases and J dropped 6; count of bases not matched to a gene: 5. The CDR3 DNA reads as TGTGCCAGCAGTTTATTGGGACAGGGTATTCAGCCCCAGCATTTT. It yields the protein CASSLLGQGIQPQHF.

The chain is built from TRBV12-3 or TRBV12-4 and TRBJ2-4; D is undetermined. The V gene lost 6 bases and the J gene lost 3 bases, with 12 bases spanning the gap. CDR3 length equals 14 residues. CDR3 in amino acids: CASSPEPSKNIQYF. The CDR3 DNA is TGTGCCAGCAGCCCAGAGCCGAGCAAAAACATTCAGTACTTC.

This clonotype has only a few counts. The genes are TRBV12-3 or TRBV12-4 and TRBJ2-7; D is undetermined. Trimming removed 6 bases at V and 7 bases at J, with 13 bases between. This CDR3 comprises 12 residues. The CDR3 region is CASSPFLGEQYF. The CDR3 nucleotides read TGTGCCAGCAGCCCCTTTCTCGGTGAGCAGTACTTC.

This clonotype was counted only a few times. V usage is TRBV6-4 and J usage is TRBJ2-7, with D hard to call. Trimming left V 3 bases short and J 4 bases short, with 10 bases between. Germline CDR1 reads MRHNA; CDR2 reads SNTAGT. This CDR3 contains 13 residues. The CDR3 reads CASSEILGYEQYF. Here the CDR3 DNA reads TGTGCCAGCAGTGAAATATTGGGATACGAGCAGTACTTC.

This clonotype has just a few counts. V gene TRBV15 combines with J gene TRBJ2-5; TRBD2 agrees at 7 bases. The CDR3 sequence is 14 residues long. From germline, CDR1 is LNHNV and CDR2 YYDKDF (reference sequence). V shed 5 bases and J 4 bases; nucleotides not matched to a gene: 7. The CDR3 coding sequence is TGTGCCACCAGCGAGGGAGGGCTGAGAGAGACCCAGTACTTC. The encoded protein is CATSEGGLRETQYF.

The chain combines TRBV7-9 with TRBJ2-7, with a tentative D call TRBD1 (6 bases). Trimming took off 2 bases at V and 6 bases at J, with 11 bases between the two ends. Germline values: CDR1 SEHNR, CDR2 FQNEAQ (reference sequence). The CDR3 extends over 13 amino acids. The CDR3 DNA sequence: TGTGCCAGCAGCTTAACAGGGACGGTCGAGCAGTACTTC. Amino acids: CASSLTGTVEQYF. The whole variable domain, remainder taken from reference TRBV7-9 and TRBJ2-7, is DTGVSQNPRHKITKRGQNVTFRCDPISEHNRLYWYRQTLGQGPEFLTYFQNEAQLEKSRLLSDRFSAERPKGSFSTLEIQRTEQGDSAMYLCASSLTGTVEQYFGPGTRLTVT.

This clonotype turned up a few times. The chain carries TRBV29-1 and TRBJ2-7; 10 bases fit TRBD1. With V trimmed by 3 bases and J by 1 base, 3 bases remained unmatched. The CDR3 runs to 14 residues. Germline V lookup: CDR1 SQVTM, CDR2 ANQGSEA. The CDR3 reads CSVEMGQGSYEQYF. For the CDR3, the DNA is TGCAGCGTTGAGATGGGACAGGGGTCCTACGAGCAGTACTTC.

This clonotype has ten or more counts. The genes are TRBV6-1 and TRBJ2-1; 11 bases match TRBD2. Unmatched junction bases numbered 0, after V lost 3 bases and J lost 2 bases. Germline lookup yields CDR1 MNHNS and CDR2 SASEGT. The CDR3 is 15 residues long. CDR3 in DNA: TGTGCCAGCAGTGAGGGACTAGCGGCCTACAATGAGCAGTTCTTC. Its protein product is CASSEGLAAYNEQFF.

This clonotype was counted between two and nine times. This sequence joins TRBV5-6 and TRBJ2-4; D possibly corresponds to TRBD1 (6 bases). The length of the CDR3 is 16 residues. CDR1 SGHDT and CDR2 YYEEEE come from the germline V gene. Trimming left V 4 bases short and J 0 bases short, with 14 bases between. CDR3 DNA sequence: TGTGCCAGCAGCCCAAGGAGGACAGTAGCCAAAAACATTCAGTACTTC. Translating gives CASSPRRTVAKNIQYF.

This clonotype was seen ten or more times. The rearrangement joins TRBV12-3 or TRBV12-4 to TRBJ1-5, with D perhaps TRBD1 (5 bases). CDR3 length: 15 residues. The ends were cut back, 5 bases at V and 7 bases at J, with 18 bases in the middle. CDR3 sequence (DNA): TGTGCCAGCAGTACCGCAGGGTACGTCAGGCAGCCCCAGCATTTT. It yields the protein CASSTAGYVRQPQHF.

The V call is TRBV4-2, the J call TRBJ2-1; TRBD2 matches at 10 bases. The CDR3 loop spans 18 amino acids. After removal of 3 bases from V and 3 bases from J, the junction contained 11 bases not matched to a gene. The germline gives CDR1 LGHNA, CDR2 YNFKEQ. The CDR3 is CASSHLARSGRFYNEQFF. CDR3 nucleotides: TGTGCCAGCAGCCACCTCGCCCGTAGCGGGAGGTTCTACAATGAGCAGTTCTTC.

This clonotype showed up just a few times. The gene calls are TRBV28 and TRBJ1-1; D unresolved. The ends were cut back, 2 bases at V and 4 bases at J, with 8 bases in the middle. Germline V gives CDR1 MDHEN, CDR2 SYDVKM. The CDR3 sequence is 13 residues long. The CDR3 reads CASSLTSITEAFF. The CDR3 DNA follows: TGTGCCAGCAGTTTAACCTCAATCACTGAAGCTTTCTTT.

This rearrangement joins TRBV9 to TRBJ2-3; maybe TRBD2 (5 bases). This CDR3 region has 17 residues. The ends were cut back, 4 bases at V and 2 bases at J, with 20 bases in the middle. Germline V lookup: CDR1 SGDLS, CDR2 YYNGEE. For the CDR3, the DNA is TGTGCCAGCAGCTTCCAGAGGGAGACGGGGTACACAGATACGCAGTATTTT. This gives the protein CASSFQRETGYTDTQYF.

V and J are TRBV5-1 and TRBJ1-4; 9 nucleotides line up with TRBD1. The CDR3 is 16 amino acids. Germline V gene data show CDR1 as SGHRS and CDR2 as YFSETQ. Trimming took 4 bases from V and 5 from J; bases not matched to a gene: 9. The CDR3 region is CASSTVYRGRNEKLFF. As DNA, the CDR3 is TGCGCCAGCAGCACCGTTTACAGGGGGCGGAATGAAAAACTGTTTTTT.

This chain links TRBV5-1 with TRBJ2-7; 9 nucleotides align to TRBD2. CDR1 is SGHRS, CDR2 YFSETQ, per germline. The CDR3 loop spans 16 amino acids. The trim removed 0 bases at V and 4 bases at J, leaving 8 bases unmatched. The CDR3 coding sequence is TGCGCCAGCAGCTTGGATATGGGGACTAGCAGATACGAGCAGTACTTC. Its protein is CASSLDMGTSRYEQYF.

The chain combines TRBV29-1 with TRBJ1-1, with 7 bases identical to TRBD1. CDR1 is SQVTM, CDR2 ANQGSEA, per germline. With 4 bases clipped from V and 3 bases from J, the junction kept 8 bases outside the gene matches. The CDR3 is made up of 14 amino acids. The CDR3 nucleotides are TGCAGCGTTGGGGAGGGGGCGGTTTACACTGAAGCTTTCTTT. Translating gives CSVGEGAVYTEAFF.

This chain connects TRBV30 to TRBJ2-7; 9 nucleotides agree with TRBD1. Germline values: CDR1 GTSNPN, CDR2 SVGIG (reference sequence). J lost 4 bases, V lost 8 bases, and 3 bases had no gene match. This CDR3 is built from 11 residues. The DNA for the CDR3 is TGTGCCGGGACAGGGTTGTACGAGCAGTACTTC. Its protein is CAGTGLYEQYF.